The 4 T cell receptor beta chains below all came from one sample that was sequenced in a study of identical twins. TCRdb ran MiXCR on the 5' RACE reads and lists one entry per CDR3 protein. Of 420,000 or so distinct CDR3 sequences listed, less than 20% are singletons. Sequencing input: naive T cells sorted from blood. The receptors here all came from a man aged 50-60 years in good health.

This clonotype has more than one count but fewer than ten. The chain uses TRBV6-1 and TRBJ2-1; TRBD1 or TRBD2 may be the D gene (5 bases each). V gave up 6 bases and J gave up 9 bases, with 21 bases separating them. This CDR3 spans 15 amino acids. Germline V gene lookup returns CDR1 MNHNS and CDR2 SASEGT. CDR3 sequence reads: CASSILTDYSVEQFF. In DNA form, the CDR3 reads TGTGCCAGCAGCATACTGACAGACTACAGTGTTGAGCAGTTCTTC.

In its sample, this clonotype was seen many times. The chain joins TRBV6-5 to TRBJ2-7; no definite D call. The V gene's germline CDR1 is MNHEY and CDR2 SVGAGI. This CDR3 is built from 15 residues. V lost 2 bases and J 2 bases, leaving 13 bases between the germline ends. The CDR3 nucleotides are TGTGCCAGCAGTTACGCGAAGGCTATCCCCTACGAGCAGTACTTC. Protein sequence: CASSYAKAIPYEQYF.

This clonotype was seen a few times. CDR3 amino acids: CSARDPFPGRYEQYF. DNA of the CDR3: TGCAGTGCTAGAGATCCTTTTCCAGGACGATACGAGCAGTACTTC. The V gene is TRBV20-1, the J gene TRBJ2-7; D unclear. The germline V and J ends were trimmed by 0 bases and 4 bases, with 16 bases remaining between them. This CDR3 region has 15 residues. Germline lookup yields CDR1 DFQATT and CDR2 SNEGSKA (reference sequence).

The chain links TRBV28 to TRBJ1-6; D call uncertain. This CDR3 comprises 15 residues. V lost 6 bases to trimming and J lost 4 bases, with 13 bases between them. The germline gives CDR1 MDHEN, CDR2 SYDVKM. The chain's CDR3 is CASRTSTGYNSPLHF. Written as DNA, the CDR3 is TGTGCCAGCAGAACTTCTACGGGGTATAATTCACCCCTCCACTTT. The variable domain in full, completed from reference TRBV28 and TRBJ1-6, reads DVKVTQSSRYLVKRTGEKVFLECVQDMDHENMFWYRQDPGLGLRLIYFSYDVKMKEKGDIPEGYSVSREKKERFSLILESASTNQTSMYLCASRTSTGYNSPLHFGNGTRLTVT.